These 9 T cell receptor beta chains came from one sample sequenced in a study of cytomegalovirus exposure and HLA in healthy donors. 13 Jbeta primers and 60 Vbeta primers were used for the PCR. Data came from immunoSEQ multiplex PCR; TCRdb stores just in-frame clones and leaves some out. The sample consists of more than 200,000 clones, approximately 80% of them appearing once. Sequencing was done on a sample of PBMCs. The receptors here all came from a man in his forties or fifties in good health and CMV-seronegative.

The rearrangement joins TRBV5-5 to TRBJ1-4; D is perhaps TRBD1 (6 bases). The CDR3 runs 16 residues. The germline V and J ends were trimmed by 5 bases and 0 bases, with 14 bases remaining between them. Germline V gene sequence: CDR1 SGHKS, CDR2 YYEKEE (reference sequence). CDR3 in DNA: TGTGCCAGCAGGCAGGGGATCTGGGCAACTAATGAAAAACTGTTTTTT. It yields the protein CASRQGIWATNEKLFF.

On this clone: The junction and the germline gene differ at one end; a read error may be behind it. The chain links TRBV28 to TRBJ2-4, with a possible D match to TRBD2 (6 bases). The CDR3 sequence is 14 residues long. Germline V gives CDR1 MDHEN, CDR2 SYDVKM. CDR3 loop: CASSLWDFGDFQYF. In DNA, the CDR3 is TGTGCCAGCAGTCTATGGGACTTTGGGGACTTTCAGTACTTC.

The J gene is TRBJ2-5, the V gene TRBV23-1, with 9 bases that match TRBD2. TRBV23-1 falls under the ORF class, with uncertain function. CDR3 size: 15 residues. The V segment lost 3 bases and the J segment 2 bases; nucleotides outside the gene matches: 4. CDR3 DNA: TGCGCCAGCAGTCAGCATACTAGCGGGCAAGAGACCCAGTACTTC. This codes for CASSQHTSGQETQYF.

The chain uses TRBV11-1 and TRBJ1-1; D is uncertain. Germline V gene lookup returns CDR1 SGHAT and CDR2 FQDESV (reference sequence). The CDR3 extends over 11 amino acids. V lost 6 bases and J lost 7, with 9 bases in between. CDR3 bases: TGTGCCAGCAGTCAAAATCATGAAGCTTTCTTT. As protein: CASSQNHEAFF.

Comment on this clone: This sample also contains other DNA sequences that code for the same CDR3. The chain carries TRBV5-1 and TRBJ2-1, with TRBD1 matching over 8 bases. The V and J ends lost 3 bases and 0 bases, in that order; junction bases with no gene match: 2. The CDR3 is made up of 15 amino acids. The germline gives CDR1 SGHRS, CDR2 YFSETQ. The CDR3 sequence: CASSSGQGSYNEQFF. CDR3 sequence (DNA): TGCGCCAGCAGCTCAGGACAGGGCTCCTACAATGAGCAGTTCTTC.

This clone was counted once. The chain recombines TRBV14 with TRBJ1-1, with D uncertain. Germline CDR1 reads SGHDN; CDR2 reads FVKESK. V lost 3 bases to trimming and J lost 1 base, with 6 bases between them. CDR3 length: 13 residues. CDR3 nucleotides: TGTGCCAGCAGCCATACAAGGAACACTGAAGCTTTCTTT. Encoded protein: CASSHTRNTEAFF.

The chain is built from TRBV5-1 and TRBJ2-3; 7 bases are shared with TRBD2. J lost 0 bases, V lost 0 bases, and 19 bases had no gene match. This CDR3 comprises 21 residues. The germline CDR1 and CDR2 sequences are SGHRS and YFSETQ. The CDR3 protein is CASSLAGTNQKILTSTDTQYF. The CDR3 coding sequence is TGCGCCAGCAGCTTGGCTGGGACTAACCAAAAAATATTAACTAGCACAGATACGCAGTATTTT. Combining the CDR3 with reference TRBV5-1 and TRBJ2-3 gives the whole variable domain KAGVTQTPRYLIKTRGQQVTLSCSPISGHRSVSWYQQTPGQGLQFLFEYFSETQRNKGNFPGRFSGRQFSNSRSEMNVSTLELGDSALYLCASSLAGTNQKILTSTDTQYFGPGTRLTVL.

Only one count was recorded for this clone. The gene calls are TRBV7-8 and TRBJ2-3; D might be TRBD1 (6 bases). The CDR3 length is 16 residues. Germline assignment: CDR1 SGHVS and CDR2 FQNEAQ. Trimming removed 4 bases from V and 2 bases from J, with 16 bases in between. CDR3 bases: TGTGCCAGCAGCTCCAACAGGGTCCGCGCCACAGATACGCAGTATTTT. Its translation: CASSSNRVRATDTQYF.

In this sample, this clone turned up a few times. The rearrangement uses TRBV27 and TRBJ1-5; the D gene is possibly TRBD1 (5 bases). Germline CDR1 MNHEY, CDR2 SMNVEV (reference sequence). V lost 5 bases, J lost 0 bases, and 11 bases lay in between. The CDR3 extends over 15 amino acids. The CDR3 sequence is CASSQAGYSNQPQHF. For the CDR3, the DNA is TGTGCCAGCAGTCAAGCAGGGTATAGCAATCAGCCCCAGCATTTT.